These 23 T cell receptor beta chains share one sample of origin, sequenced in a study of T-cell memory formation after mild COVID-19. TCRdb re-called the 5' RACE reads with MiXCR, one entry per CDR3 protein. This repertoire shows 560,000 or so distinct CDR3 sequences, 15% to 20% found once; its top ten account for approximately 8.1%. Sample: PBMCs or a T cell subset sorted from them (not recorded which). Every receptor here comes from an adult woman who had mild COVID-19 (a few samples of this study predate the infection). Cell type and time point are not known.

The chain has TRBV7-2 and TRBJ2-3; 8 bases are a match to TRBD2. CDR1 is SGHTA, CDR2 FQGNSA, per germline. The CDR3 totals 15 residues. The trim removed 1 base at V and 2 bases at J, leaving 2 bases unmatched. Here the CDR3 DNA reads TGTGCCAGCAGCTTAGTAGCGGGGATCACAGATACGCAGTATTTT. Translation: CASSLVAGITDTQYF. Filled out from reference TRBV7-2 and TRBJ2-3, the complete variable domain reads GAGVSQSPSNKVTEKGKDVELRCDPISGHTALYWYRQSLGQGLEFLIYFQGNSAPDKSGLPSDRFSAERTGGSVSTLTIQRTQQEDSAVYLCASSLVAGITDTQYFGPGTRLTVL.

This clonotype came up a few times. This chain connects TRBV12-3 or TRBV12-4 to TRBJ2-3, with 9 bases fitting TRBD2. Germline trimming cut 6 bases from V and 6 bases from J; bases unmatched to any gene: 13. This CDR3 has 16 amino acids. The CDR3 loop is CASSSRGSGRSDTQYF. CDR3 in DNA: TGTGCCAGCAGCTCCCGGGGAAGCGGGAGGTCGGATACGCAGTATTTT.

This clonotype was detected ten times or more. J is TRBJ2-1 and V is TRBV18; D is uncertain. The CDR3 extends over 12 amino acids. Germline assignment: CDR1 KGHSH and CDR2 LQKENI. The V end was cut by 3 bases, the J end by 7 bases, with 7 bases between. The CDR3 loop reads CASSPHANEQFF. DNA of the CDR3: TGTGCCAGCTCACCGCATGCGAATGAGCAGTTCTTC.

The genes are TRBV9 and TRBJ2-3; D gene uncertain. Germline CDR1 SGDLS, CDR2 YYNGEE. CDR3 length: 13 amino acids. Trimming stripped 0 bases from V and 6 bases from J, with 8 bases between. DNA of the CDR3: TGTGCCAGCAGCGTAGGGGATCGGGATACGCAGTATTTT. This translates into CASSVGDRDTQYF. The entire variable domain, with the rest obtained from reference TRBV9 and TRBJ2-3, is as follows: DSGVTQTPKHLITATGQRVTLRCSPRSGDLSVYWYQQSLDQGLQFLIQYYNGEERAKGNILERFSAQQFPDLHSELNLSSLELGDSALYFCASSVGDRDTQYFGPGTRLTVL.

The genes are TRBV15 and TRBJ2-1; 8 bases align to TRBD1. Germline V gene lookup returns CDR1 LNHNV and CDR2 YYDKDF (reference sequence). J gave up 8 bases and V 0 bases, and 6 bases lay outside the gene matches. The CDR3 is made up of 15 amino acids. The CDR3 DNA reads TGTGCCACCAGCAGAGAAGGACAGGGAAGAGATGAGCAGTTCTTC. Its translation is CATSREGQGRDEQFF.

This clonotype has more than one count but fewer than ten. The V call is TRBV7-9, the J call TRBJ1-2; D is perhaps TRBD1 (6 bases). V dropped 3 bases and J dropped 4 bases, with 18 bases sitting between them. This CDR3 region has 16 residues. CDR1 and CDR2 (germline): SEHNR, FQNEAQ (reference sequence). CDR3 sequence reads: CASSLSGATFGYGYTF. CDR3 nucleotide sequence: TGTGCCAGCAGCTTGTCAGGGGCCACTTTCGGCTATGGCTACACCTTC.

This clonotype has a handful of counts. The V gene is TRBV6-5, the J gene TRBJ1-3; D may be TRBD1 (5 bases). Trimming took 5 bases from V and 4 from J, leaving 9 bases between them. This CDR3 spans 13 amino acids. The germline V gene encodes CDR1 MNHEY and CDR2 SVGAGI. CDR3 coding DNA: TGTGCCAGCAGTGGCAGGGACGGAAACACCATATATTTT. Translating it yields CASSGRDGNTIYF.

A few counts support this clonotype. V is TRBV4-2 and J is TRBJ2-7; TRBD2 aligns across 13 bases. CDR1 LGHNA and CDR2 YNFKEQ come from the germline V gene. This CDR3 spans 16 amino acids. V was pared by 8 bases and J by 6 bases, with 13 bases of the junction left unmatched. The CDR3 DNA sequence: TGTGCCAGCGCCCAGGGACTAGCGGGACCTCCGGGCGAGCAGTACTTC. It specifies CASAQGLAGPPGEQYF.

This chain joins TRBV10-3 and TRBJ1-2, with TRBD1 matching over 8 bases. Germline V gives CDR1 ENHRY, CDR2 SYGVKD. The CDR3 contains 14 residues. Unmatched junction bases numbered 2, after V lost 4 bases and J lost 1 base. The DNA of the CDR3 is TGTGCCATCAGTGGACAGGGGCTTAACTATGGCTACACCTTC. Protein product: CAISGQGLNYGYTF.

This clonotype occurred a few times. The gene calls are TRBV4-3 and TRBJ2-4; D unclear. The germline gives CDR1 LGHNA, CDR2 YSLEER. V was shortened by 0 bases and J by 2 bases, with 17 bases between the two germline ends. This CDR3 spans 18 amino acids. Here the CDR3 DNA reads TGCGCCAGCAGCCAAGATGGGATAAGACGGGCTACCAAAAACATTCAGTACTTC. Its protein product is CASSQDGIRRATKNIQYF.

The chain uses TRBV20-1 and TRBJ2-1; 8 nucleotides line up with TRBD1. The V segment lost 7 bases and the J segment 6 bases; nucleotides outside the gene matches: 5. The CDR3 is 12 residues long. The V gene's germline CDR1 is DFQATT and CDR2 SNEGSKA (reference sequence). CDR3 protein: CSETGDFNEQFF. In DNA form, the CDR3 reads TGCAGTGAGACAGGGGATTTCAATGAGCAGTTCTTC.

This clonotype was counted only a few times. The chain employs TRBV24-1 and TRBJ2-1, with unresolved D. V lost 4 bases, J lost 7 bases, and 19 bases lay in between. The length of the CDR3 is 16 residues. Germline V gene lookup returns CDR1 KGHDR and CDR2 SFDVKD. The CDR3 region has the DNA TGTGCCACCAGTGACCAAAGACTGACTTGGACGAATGAGCAGTTCTTC. Protein: CATSDQRLTWTNEQFF.

This sequence joins TRBV5-1 and TRBJ2-7; D uncertain. V gave up 4 bases and J gave up 2 bases, with 10 bases separating them. Germline-derived CDR1 and CDR2 are SGHRS and YFSETQ. The CDR3 runs to 13 residues. CDR3 region: CASSRDLPYEQYF. The CDR3 DNA sequence: TGCGCCAGCAGCCGTGACTTACCCTACGAGCAGTACTTC.

This chain links TRBV6-5 with TRBJ2-2; the D gene is possibly TRBD1 (5 bases). The CDR3 is 14 residues long. Looked up from germline, CDR1 is MNHEY and CDR2 is SVGAGI. V was clipped by 2 bases and J by 7 bases, with 11 bases between them. CDR3 nucleotide sequence: TGTGCCAGCAGTTACCATCAGGGCAGCGGGGAGCTGTTTTTT. Amino acid sequence: CASSYHQGSGELFF.

This rearrangement joins TRBV7-6 to TRBJ2-7; 8 nucleotides match TRBD2. The CDR3 loop spans 15 amino acids. Looked up from germline, CDR1 is SGHVS and CDR2 is FNYEAQ. Trimming cost V 5 bases and J 1 base; bases outside gene matches: 7. CDR3 region: CASSNPSGSSYEQYF. The CDR3 coding sequence is TGTGCCAGCAGCAACCCAAGCGGGAGTTCCTACGAGCAGTACTTC.

This clonotype came up a few times. The rearrangement links TRBV12-3 or TRBV12-4 to TRBJ2-7; 7 bases fit TRBD1. Losses at the gene ends were 7 bases for V and 2 bases for J; bases not matched to a gene: 17. The CDR3 loop spans 17 amino acids. The CDR3 sequence is CASIRVPRDSPTYEQYF. The CDR3 DNA reads as TGTGCCAGCATTAGAGTTCCGAGGGACAGCCCAACCTACGAGCAGTACTTC.

This clonotype was counted many times. This chain uses TRBV7-9 with TRBJ2-3, with D unresolved. Germline CDR1 SEHNR, CDR2 FQNEAQ (reference sequence). The V and J ends lost 4 bases and 0 bases respectively, with 14 bases between them. This CDR3 spans 16 amino acids. The CDR3 loop is CASSSRAFTSTDTQYF. DNA for the CDR3: TGTGCCAGCAGCTCCCGGGCCTTTACTAGCACAGATACGCAGTATTTT. The full variable domain, with the rest looked up from reference TRBV7-9 and TRBJ2-3, is DTGVSQNPRHKITKRGQNVTFRCDPISEHNRLYWYRQTLGQGPEFLTYFQNEAQLEKSRLLSDRFSAERPKGSFSTLEIQRTEQGDSAMYLCASSSRAFTSTDTQYFGPGTRLTVL.

This clonotype has just a few counts. A much larger clone differs from this one at a single base, so this may be a read error. This chain links TRBV7-9 with TRBJ1-2; D ambiguous. V was shortened by 2 bases and J by 4 bases, with 8 bases between the two germline ends. This CDR3 comprises 13 residues. The germline V gene has CDR1 SEHNR and CDR2 FQNEAQ (reference sequence). The CDR3 sequence: CASSLTVVYGYTF. The CDR3 bases are TGTGCCAGCAGCTTAACCGTGGTCTATGGCTACACCTTC.

This clonotype was counted between two and nine times. CDR3 DNA: TGTGCCAGCAGCCCAGACAGGGGGCGACTAAAGGAGACCCAGTACTTC. Protein sequence: CASSPDRGRLKETQYF. This sequence joins TRBV9 and TRBJ2-5; TRBD1 agrees at 10 bases. The V segment lost 4 bases and the J segment 5 bases; nucleotides outside the gene matches: 11. CDR3 length: 16 residues. Germline CDR1 is SGDLS and CDR2 is YYNGEE.

This clonotype was picked up a small number of times. This chain uses TRBV20-1 with TRBJ1-5; TRBD1 matches at 7 bases. In germline, CDR1 is DFQATT, CDR2 SNEGSKA (reference sequence). V lost 3 bases to trimming and J lost 1 base; unmatched junction nucleotides: 3. This CDR3 contains 14 residues. In DNA form, the CDR3 reads TGCAGTGCTAGGGGACAGTTAAGCAATCAGCCCCAGCATTTT. Translating gives CSARGQLSNQPQHF.

There are many counts of this clonotype. The chain joins TRBV5-1 to TRBJ2-7, with D possibly being TRBD1 (6 bases). The V gene's germline CDR1 is SGHRS and CDR2 YFSETQ. CDR3 length: 16 residues. The ends were cut back, 2 bases at V and 4 bases at J, with 19 bases in the middle. The CDR3 DNA sequence: TGCGCCAGCAGCTTCAGGCAGGGGCAAAGTAGGTACGAGCAGTACTTC. It yields the protein CASSFRQGQSRYEQYF.

This clonotype was counted only a few times. The rearrangement links TRBV6-5 to TRBJ1-2, with D possibly TRBD1 on 5 matching bases. From germline, CDR1 is MNHEY and CDR2 SVGAGI. V lost 2 bases to trimming and J lost 7 bases, with 11 bases between them. The CDR3 sequence is 13 residues long. The chain's CDR3 is CASSYEGISGYTF. The CDR3 nucleotides read TGTGCCAGCAGTTACGAGGGGATCAGTGGCTACACCTTC.

The genes are TRBV12-3 or TRBV12-4 and TRBJ1-1, with a tentative D call TRBD1 (5 bases). V was shortened by 6 bases and J by 4 bases, with 18 bases between the two germline ends. The CDR3 consists of 15 residues. The CDR3 protein is CASRFGGRGGTEAFF. The CDR3 DNA follows: TGTGCCAGCAGGTTCGGGGGTCGGGGAGGCACTGAAGCTTTCTTT.